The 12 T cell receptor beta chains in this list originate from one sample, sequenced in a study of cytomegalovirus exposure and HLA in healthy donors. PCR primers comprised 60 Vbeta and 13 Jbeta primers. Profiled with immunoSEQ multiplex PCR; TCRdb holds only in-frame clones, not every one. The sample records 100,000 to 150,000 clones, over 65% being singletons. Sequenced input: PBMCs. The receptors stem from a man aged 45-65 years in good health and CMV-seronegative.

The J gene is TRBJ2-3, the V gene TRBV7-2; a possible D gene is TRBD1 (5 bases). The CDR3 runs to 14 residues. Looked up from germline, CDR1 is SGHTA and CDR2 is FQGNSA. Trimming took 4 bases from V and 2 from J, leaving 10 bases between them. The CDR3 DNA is TGTGCCAGCAGCTCCGACAGATACACAGATACGCAGTATTTT. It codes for CASSSDRYTDTQYF.

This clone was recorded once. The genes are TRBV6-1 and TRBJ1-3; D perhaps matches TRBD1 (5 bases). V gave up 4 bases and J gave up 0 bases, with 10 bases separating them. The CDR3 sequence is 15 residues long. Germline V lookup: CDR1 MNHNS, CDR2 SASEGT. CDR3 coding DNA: TGTGCCAGCAGTGTATCAGGGATCTCTGGAAACACCATATATTTT. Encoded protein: CASSVSGISGNTIYF.

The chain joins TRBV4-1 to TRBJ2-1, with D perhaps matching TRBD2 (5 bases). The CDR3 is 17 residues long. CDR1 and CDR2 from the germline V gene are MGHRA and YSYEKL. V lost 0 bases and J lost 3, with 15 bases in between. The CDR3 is CASSQDFHGLGYNEQFF. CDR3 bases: TGCGCCAGCAGCCAAGATTTTCACGGACTGGGCTACAATGAGCAGTTCTTC.

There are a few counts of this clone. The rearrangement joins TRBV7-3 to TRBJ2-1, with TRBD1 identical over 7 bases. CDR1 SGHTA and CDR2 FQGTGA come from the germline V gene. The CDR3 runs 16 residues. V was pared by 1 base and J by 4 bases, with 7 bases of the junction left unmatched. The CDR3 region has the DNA TGTGCCAGCAGCTTAAAAAGGGACAGCCTATACAATGAGCAGTTCTTC. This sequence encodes CASSLKRDSLYNEQFF. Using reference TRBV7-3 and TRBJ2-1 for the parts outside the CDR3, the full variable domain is GAGVSQTPSNKVTEKGKYVELRCDPISGHTALYWYRQSLGQGPEFLIYFQGTGAADDSGLPNDRFFAVRPEGSVSTLKIQRTERGDSAVYLCASSLKRDSLYNEQFFGPGTRLTVL.

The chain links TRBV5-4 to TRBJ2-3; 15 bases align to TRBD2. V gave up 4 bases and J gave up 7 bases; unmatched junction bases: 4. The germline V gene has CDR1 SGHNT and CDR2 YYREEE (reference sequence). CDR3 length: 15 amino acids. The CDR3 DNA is TGTGCCAGCAGCAAGGGACTAGCGGGGGGTAATACGCAGTATTTT. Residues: CASSKGLAGGNTQYF.

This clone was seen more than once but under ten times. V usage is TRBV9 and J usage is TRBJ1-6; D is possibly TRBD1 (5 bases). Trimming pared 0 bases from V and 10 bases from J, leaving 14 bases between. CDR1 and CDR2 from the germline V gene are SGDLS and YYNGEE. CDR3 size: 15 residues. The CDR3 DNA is TGTGCCAGCAGCGTAGACGGGGGGGGAGGCTCACCCCTCCACTTT. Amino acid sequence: CASSVDGGGGSPLHF.

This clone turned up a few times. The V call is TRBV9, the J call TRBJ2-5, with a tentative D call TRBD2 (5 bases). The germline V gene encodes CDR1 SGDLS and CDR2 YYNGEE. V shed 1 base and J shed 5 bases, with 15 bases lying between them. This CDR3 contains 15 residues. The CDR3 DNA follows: TGTGCCAGCAGCGTATATCAGGCCACGGGGGAGACCCAGTACTTC. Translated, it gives CASSVYQATGETQYF.

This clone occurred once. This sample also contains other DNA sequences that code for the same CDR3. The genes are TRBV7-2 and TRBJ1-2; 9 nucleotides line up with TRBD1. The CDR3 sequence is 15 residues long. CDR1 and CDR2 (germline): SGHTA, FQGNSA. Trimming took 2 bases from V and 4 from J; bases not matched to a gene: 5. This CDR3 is CASSLPGQGPYGYTF. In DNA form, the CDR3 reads TGTGCCAGCAGCTTACCGGGACAGGGACCCTATGGCTACACCTTC.

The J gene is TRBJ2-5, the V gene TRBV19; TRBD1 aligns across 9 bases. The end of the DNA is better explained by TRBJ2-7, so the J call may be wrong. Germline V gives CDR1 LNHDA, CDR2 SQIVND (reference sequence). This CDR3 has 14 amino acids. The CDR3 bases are TGTGCCAGTAAGGCCGGGACAGGGCACTACGAGCAGTACTTC. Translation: CASKAGTGHYEQYF.

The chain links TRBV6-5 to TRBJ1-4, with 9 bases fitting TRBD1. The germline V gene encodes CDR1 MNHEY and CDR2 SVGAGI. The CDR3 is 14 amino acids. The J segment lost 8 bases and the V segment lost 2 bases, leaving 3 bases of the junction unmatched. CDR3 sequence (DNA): TGTGCCAGCAGTTACATAGGGACAGGGGAAAAACTGTTTTTT. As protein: CASSYIGTGEKLFF.

The CDR3 region is CASSSRGYEQYF. The CDR3 nucleotides read TGTGCCAGCAGCTCCAGGGGCTACGAGCAGTACTTC. This sequence joins TRBV25-1 and TRBJ2-7; a possible D gene is TRBD1 (6 bases). The V gene's germline CDR1 is MGHDK and CDR2 SYGVNS. CDR3 length: 12 residues. Trimming cost V 6 bases and J 3 bases, with 9 bases left between them.

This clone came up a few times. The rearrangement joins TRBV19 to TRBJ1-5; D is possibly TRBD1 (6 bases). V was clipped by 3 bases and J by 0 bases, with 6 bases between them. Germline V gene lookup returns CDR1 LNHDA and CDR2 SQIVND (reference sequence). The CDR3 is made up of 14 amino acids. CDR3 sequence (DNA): TGTGCCAGTAGTATGGGACATAGCAATCAGCCCCAGCATTTT. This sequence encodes CASSMGHSNQPQHF.